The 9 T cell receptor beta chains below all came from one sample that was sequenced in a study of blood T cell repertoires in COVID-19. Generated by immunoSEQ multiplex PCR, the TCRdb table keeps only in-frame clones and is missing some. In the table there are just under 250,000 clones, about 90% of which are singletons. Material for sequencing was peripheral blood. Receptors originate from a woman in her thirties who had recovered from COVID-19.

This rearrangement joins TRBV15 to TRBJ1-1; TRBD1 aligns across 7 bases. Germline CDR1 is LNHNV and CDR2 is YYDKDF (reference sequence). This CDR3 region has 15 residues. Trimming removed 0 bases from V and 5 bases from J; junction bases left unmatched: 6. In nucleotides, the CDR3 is TGTGCCACCAGCAGAGATGGGGCCAGGGGGACTGAAGCTTTCTTT. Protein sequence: CATSRDGARGTEAFF.

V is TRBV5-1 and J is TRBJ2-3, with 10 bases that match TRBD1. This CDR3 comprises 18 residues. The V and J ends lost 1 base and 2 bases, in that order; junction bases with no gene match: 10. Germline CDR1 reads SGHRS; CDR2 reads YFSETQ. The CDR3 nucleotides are TGCGCCAGCAGCTTGCGTGGGGGGACAGGGGACCCCACAGATACGCAGTATTTT. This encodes CASSLRGGTGDPTDTQYF.

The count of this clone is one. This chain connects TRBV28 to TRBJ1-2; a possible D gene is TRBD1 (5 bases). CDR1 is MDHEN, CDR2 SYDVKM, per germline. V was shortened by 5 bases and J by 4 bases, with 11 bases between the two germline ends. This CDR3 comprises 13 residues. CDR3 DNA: TGTGCCAGCAGTCCCCCAGGGTCCTATGGCTACACCTTC. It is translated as CASSPPGSYGYTF.

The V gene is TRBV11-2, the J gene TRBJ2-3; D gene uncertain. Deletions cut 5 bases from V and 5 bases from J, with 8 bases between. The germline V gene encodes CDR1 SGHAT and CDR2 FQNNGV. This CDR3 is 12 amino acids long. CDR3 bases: TGTGCCAGCAGCCGTCCTAGAGATACGCAGTATTTT. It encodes CASSRPRDTQYF.

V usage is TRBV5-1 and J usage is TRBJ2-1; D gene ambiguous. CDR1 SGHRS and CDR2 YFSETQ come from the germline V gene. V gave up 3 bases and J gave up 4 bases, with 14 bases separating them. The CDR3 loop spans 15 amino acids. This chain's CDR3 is CASSSLGTAYNEQFF. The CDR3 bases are TGCGCCAGCAGCTCTTTAGGCACAGCATACAATGAGCAGTTCTTC.

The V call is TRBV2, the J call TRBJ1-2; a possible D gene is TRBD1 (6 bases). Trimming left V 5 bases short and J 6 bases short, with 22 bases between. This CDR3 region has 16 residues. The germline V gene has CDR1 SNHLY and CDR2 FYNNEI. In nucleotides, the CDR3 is TGTGCCAGCAGTTCGGACCCCACCACAGGGATCCATGGCTACACCTTC. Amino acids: CASSSDPTTGIHGYTF.

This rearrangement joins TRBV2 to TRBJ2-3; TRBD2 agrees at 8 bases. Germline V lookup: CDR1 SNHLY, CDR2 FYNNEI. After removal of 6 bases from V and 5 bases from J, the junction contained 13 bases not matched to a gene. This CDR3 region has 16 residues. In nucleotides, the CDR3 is TGTGCCAGCAGCTACTCCCCTAGCGGGTTACGAGATACGCAGTATTTT. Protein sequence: CASSYSPSGLRDTQYF.

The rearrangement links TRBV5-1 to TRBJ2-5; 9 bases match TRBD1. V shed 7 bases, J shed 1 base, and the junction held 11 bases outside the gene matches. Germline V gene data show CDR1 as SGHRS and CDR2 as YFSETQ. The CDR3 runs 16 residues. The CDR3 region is CASQNLPGQGQETQYF. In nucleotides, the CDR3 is TGCGCCAGCCAAAATCTACCGGGACAGGGCCAAGAGACCCAGTACTTC.

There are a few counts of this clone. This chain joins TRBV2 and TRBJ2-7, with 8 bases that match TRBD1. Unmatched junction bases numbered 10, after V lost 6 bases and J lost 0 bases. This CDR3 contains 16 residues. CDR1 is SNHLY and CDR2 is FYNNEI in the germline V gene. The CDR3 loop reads CASRESRDRFSYEQYF. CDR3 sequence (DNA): TGTGCCAGCAGGGAGAGCCGGGACAGGTTCTCCTACGAGCAGTACTTC.